Sequencing of this TCR beta chain was carried out in a study of CD8 T cells in Susac syndrome. cDNA came from approximately 0.5 to 1 ug RNA primed by random hexamers. immunoSEQ multiplex PCR amplified TCR beta CDR3 across 54 Vbeta, 13 Jbeta. A single record per CDR3 protein comes from TCRdb applying MiXCR to the immunoSEQ multiplex PCR reads. The sample lists 140,000 to 150,000 distinct CDR3 sequences, 90% to 95% occurring once. Details on this clonotype: The junction departs from the called germline gene at one end, perhaps through a read error.

Germline CDR1 and CDR2: LGHDT and YNNKEL (reference sequence). The CDR3 is made up of 14 amino acids. The sequenced target, TCR beta, came from blood CD8+ and CD4+ T cells. Negative isolation yielded CD4+ and CD8+ T cells, and FACS enriched TEMRA cells. The sequence came from a human donor with multiple sclerosis. The chain combines TRBV3-1 with TRBJ1-1; a possible D gene is TRBD1 (5 bases). Source material: CD4+ T cells from PBMCs. CDR3 nucleotides: TGTGCCAGCAGCCAACGATTACAGGACACTGGAGCTTTCTTT. This encodes CASSQRLQDTGAFF.